Following are 22 T cell receptor beta chains from one sample sequenced in a study of T cells after posttransplantation cyclophosphamide. The naive gate required viable CD3+CD4+ or CD3+CD8+ cells with CCR7+CD45RA+CD45RO-CD95-CD27+CD28+ phenotype. Only in-frame clones appear in the TCRdb table, and some are missing; sequencing was by immunoSEQ multiplex PCR. The sample shows 31,000 or so clones, around 90% of them seen only once. Sequences were obtained from naive CD4+ T cells sorted from blood. Receptor source: a man in his thirties or forties in good health and a related stem cell transplant donor.

In its sample, this clone was seen once. The chain has TRBV7-9 and TRBJ1-5, with D unresolved. The V end was cut by 3 bases, the J end by 7 bases, with 13 bases between. The V gene's germline CDR1 is SEHNR and CDR2 FQNEAQ (reference sequence). The CDR3 length is 14 residues. The CDR3 loop reads CASSFEDRGQPQHF. Written as DNA, the CDR3 is TGTGCCAGCAGCTTTGAGGATCGGGGACAGCCCCAGCATTTT.

The rearrangement links TRBV2 to TRBJ1-2; 9 bases map to TRBD1. The CDR3 has 16 amino acids. The J segment lost 4 bases and the V segment lost 8 bases, leaving 14 bases of the junction unmatched. The germline V gene has CDR1 SNHLY and CDR2 FYNNEI. The CDR3 protein is CASEPDRGRRLYGYTF. CDR3 nucleotides: TGTGCCAGCGAACCGGACAGGGGACGCAGACTCTATGGCTACACCTTC.

The genes are TRBV6-5 and TRBJ1-2; 8 bases are a match to TRBD1. Germline-derived CDR1 and CDR2 are MNHEY and SVGAGI. This CDR3 has 14 residues. V shed 6 bases and J 0 bases; nucleotides not matched to a gene: 3. CDR3 protein: CASSRTGTNYGYTF. The CDR3 DNA reads TGTGCCAGCAGCCGGACAGGGACTAACTATGGCTACACCTTC.

J is TRBJ2-3 and V is TRBV28, with 9 bases that match TRBD1. The CDR3 spans 15 residues. With 6 bases clipped from V and 4 bases from J, the junction kept 8 bases outside the gene matches. Germline V CDR1 and CDR2: MDHEN, SYDVKM. CDR3 coding DNA: TGTGCCAGCAGCGTACCGGGACAGGGATCAGATACGCAGTATTTT. Its protein is CASSVPGQGSDTQYF.

V is TRBV5-1 and J is TRBJ2-1, with 7 bases that match TRBD2. CDR1 SGHRS and CDR2 YFSETQ come from the germline V gene. V dropped 2 bases and J dropped 6; count of bases not matched to a gene: 8. The CDR3 has 15 amino acids. Here the CDR3 DNA reads TGCGCCAGCAGCTTAATGCGGGGGAGCATCAATGAGCAGTTCTTC. It yields the protein CASSLMRGSINEQFF. The complete variable domain, with remaining parts taken from reference TRBV5-1 and TRBJ2-1, reads KAGVTQTPRYLIKTRGQQVTLSCSPISGHRSVSWYQQTPGQGLQFLFEYFSETQRNKGNFPGRFSGRQFSNSRSEMNVSTLELGDSALYLCASSLMRGSINEQFFGPGTRLTVL.

With respect to this clone: The sample contains more than one DNA sequence encoding this CDR3. The chain carries TRBV6-6 and TRBJ1-6, with D possibly being TRBD1 (5 bases). The CDR3 is 14 amino acids. The germline V and J ends were trimmed by 2 bases and 6 bases, with 8 bases remaining between them. Germline V gene sequence: CDR1 MNHNY, CDR2 SVGAGI (reference sequence). This chain's CDR3 is CASSYRGGNSPLHF. The CDR3 nucleotides read TGTGCCAGCAGTTACAGGGGCGGTAATTCACCCCTCCACTTT.

This clone was seen only once. The V gene is TRBV7-6, the J gene TRBJ2-2; the D gene is possibly TRBD1 (5 bases). CDR3 size: 19 residues. The germline CDR1 and CDR2 sequences are SGHVS and FNYEAQ. Trimming took off 2 bases at V and 4 bases at J, with 23 bases between the two ends. CDR3: CASSLLFGQGFSGTGELFF. In nucleotides, the CDR3 is TGTGCCAGCAGCTTACTATTCGGGCAGGGATTTAGTGGCACCGGGGAGCTGTTTTTT.

J is TRBJ1-5 and V is TRBV19, with a possible D match to TRBD1 (5 bases). The V gene lost 1 base and the J gene lost 1 base, with 17 bases spanning the gap. CDR1 and CDR2 (germline): LNHDA, SQIVND (reference sequence). This CDR3 has 18 amino acids. The CDR3, as DNA: TGTGCCAGTAGTATAGGAGCCATTGGGGCCGAGAGCAATCAGCCCCAGCATTTT. Translated: CASSIGAIGAESNQPQHF.

The chain uses TRBV7-2 and TRBJ1-2; 8 bases map to TRBD1. The V and J ends lost 5 bases and 7 bases, in that order; junction bases with no gene match: 9. The germline CDR1 and CDR2 sequences are SGHTA and FQGNSA. The CDR3 runs to 14 residues. CDR3 region: CASSPLTGGGGYTF. In nucleotides, the CDR3 is TGTGCCAGCAGCCCCCTAACAGGGGGTGGTGGCTACACCTTC.

Comments on this clone: One junction end disagrees with the germline gene, perhaps due to a read error. This same CDR3 is encoded by further DNA sequences in the sample. The rearrangement links TRBV6-5 to TRBJ1-6, with D perhaps TRBD1 (5 bases). The CDR3 spans 14 residues. The germline V gene encodes CDR1 MNHEY and CDR2 SVGAGI. This chain's CDR3 is CASSSGYYNSPLHF. The CDR3 DNA reads TGTGCCAGCAGTTCAGGGTATTATAATTCCCCCCTCCACTTT.

The V and J genes are TRBV5-6 and TRBJ2-1, with 8 bases fitting TRBD2. J was trimmed by 8 bases and V by 4 bases; bases with no gene match: 11. CDR3 length: 15 amino acids. Germline loops: CDR1 SGHDT, CDR2 YYEEEE. In nucleotides, the CDR3 is TGTGCCAGCAGCCGCGGACTAGCCGGTTCCGATGAGCAGTTCTTC. Protein product: CASSRGLAGSDEQFF.

This sequence joins TRBV9 and TRBJ2-3; D possibly corresponds to TRBD1 (5 bases). Per germline, CDR1 SGDLS and CDR2 YYNGEE. V lost 0 bases and J 3 bases, leaving 8 bases between the germline ends. The CDR3 sequence is 14 residues long. This CDR3 reads CASSVGQGTDTQYF. The CDR3 DNA reads TGTGCCAGCAGCGTAGGTCAGGGAACAGATACGCAGTATTTT.

J is TRBJ1-2 and V is TRBV18; unclear D gene. Germline lookup yields CDR1 KGHSH and CDR2 LQKENI. With 2 bases removed from V and 8 bases from J, the gap between germline ends came to 6 bases. This CDR3 spans 11 amino acids. DNA of the CDR3: TGTGCCAGCTCACCAGGGCAAGGCTACACCTTC. Its protein is CASSPGQGYTF.

The rearrangement joins TRBV9 to TRBJ2-6; TRBD1 matches at 7 bases. J lost 0 bases, V lost 0 bases, and 6 bases had no gene match. CDR1 SGDLS and CDR2 YYNGEE come from the germline V gene. CDR3 size: 18 residues. The CDR3 DNA sequence: TGTGCCAGCAGCGTAGGACAGGGTTCTTTCTCTGGGGCCAACGTCCTGACTTTC. This translates into CASSVGQGSFSGANVLTF.

This clone was recorded once. The chain has TRBV5-1 and TRBJ1-1, with D perhaps TRBD1 (6 bases). The CDR3 contains 16 residues. Germline CDR1 is SGHRS and CDR2 is YFSETQ. Trimming took off 4 bases at V and 0 bases at J, with 16 bases between the two ends. The CDR3 here is CASSTRGRGLNTEAFF. The CDR3 DNA follows: TGCGCCAGCAGCACGAGGGGCAGGGGTTTGAACACTGAAGCTTTCTTT.

The rearrangement uses TRBV19 and TRBJ1-3; D unclear. CDR1 is LNHDA and CDR2 is SQIVND in the germline V gene (reference sequence). The CDR3 contains 16 residues. V lost 3 bases, J lost 0 bases, and 12 bases lay in between. This CDR3 reads CASSMEGPISGNTIYF. CDR3 nucleotides: TGTGCCAGTAGTATGGAGGGCCCCATCTCTGGAAACACCATATATTTT.

The chain couples TRBV5-4 to TRBJ2-5, with D possibly being TRBD2 (6 bases). Near its end, the DNA agrees better with TRBJ2-7, so the J call may be wrong. The CDR3 consists of 16 residues. CDR1 and CDR2 from the germline V gene are SGHNT and YYREEE (reference sequence). The CDR3: CASSRTYSGGSYEQYF. DNA for the CDR3: TGTGCCAGCAGCCGGACATATAGCGGCGGCTCCTACGAGCAGTACTTC.

This chain connects TRBV4-3 to TRBJ2-5; 7 bases are shared with TRBD1. With 3 bases clipped from V and 3 bases from J, the junction kept 7 bases outside the gene matches. Germline V lookup: CDR1 LGHNA, CDR2 YSLEER. The CDR3 spans 15 residues. CDR3 region: CASSHSTGVKETQYF. The CDR3 DNA reads as TGCGCCAGCAGCCACTCTACAGGGGTAAAAGAGACCCAGTACTTC.

This rearrangement joins TRBV5-1 to TRBJ1-1, with D possibly TRBD1 on 6 matching bases. The CDR3 runs 16 residues. Germline V gene data show CDR1 as SGHRS and CDR2 as YFSETQ. V was pared by 7 bases and J by 0 bases, with 19 bases between. CDR3: CASRRGGGGMNTEAFF. The CDR3 DNA reads TGCGCCAGCCGCAGGGGAGGGGGAGGCATGAACACTGAAGCTTTCTTT.

The V gene is TRBV9, the J gene TRBJ2-1; 9 bases align to TRBD2. This CDR3 has 14 residues. Germline-derived CDR1 and CDR2 are SGDLS and YYNGEE. Trimming removed 7 bases from V and 6 bases from J; junction bases left unmatched: 8. CDR3 DNA sequence: TGTGCCAGCTCCCCTGGCGGGGGGGCCAATGAGCAGTTCTTC. It encodes CASSPGGGANEQFF.

This clone was recorded only once. The chain links TRBV28 to TRBJ2-7; 9 bases are a match to TRBD2. The ends lost 11 bases at V and 2 bases at J; junction bases unmatched: 7. The CDR3 extends over 13 amino acids. Germline V gene lookup returns CDR1 MDHEN and CDR2 SYDVKM. The CDR3 here is CAAVGGGAYEQYF. CDR3 nucleotides: TGTGCCGCGGTTGGCGGGGGGGCCTACGAGCAGTACTTC.

The CDR3 region has the DNA TGCGCCAGCAGCAGCGGAAACGGGCACGAAAAACTGTTTTTT. This gives the protein CASSSGNGHEKLFF. This chain links TRBV5-1 with TRBJ1-4; D is ambiguous. The CDR3 spans 14 residues. V was clipped by 4 bases and J by 8 bases, with 15 bases between them. Germline CDR1 SGHRS, CDR2 YFSETQ.